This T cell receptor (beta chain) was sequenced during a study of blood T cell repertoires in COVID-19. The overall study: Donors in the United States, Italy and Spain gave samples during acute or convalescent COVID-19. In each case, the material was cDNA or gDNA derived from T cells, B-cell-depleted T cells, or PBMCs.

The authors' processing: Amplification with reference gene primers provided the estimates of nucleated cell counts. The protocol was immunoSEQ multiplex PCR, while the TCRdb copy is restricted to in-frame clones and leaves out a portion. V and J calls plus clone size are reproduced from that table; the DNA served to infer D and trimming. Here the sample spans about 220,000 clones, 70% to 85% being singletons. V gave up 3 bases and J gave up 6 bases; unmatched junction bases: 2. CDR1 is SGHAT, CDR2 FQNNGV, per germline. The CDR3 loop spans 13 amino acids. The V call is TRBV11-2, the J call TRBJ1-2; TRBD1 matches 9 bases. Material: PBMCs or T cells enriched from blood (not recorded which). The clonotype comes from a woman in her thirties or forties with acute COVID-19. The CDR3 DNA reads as TGTGCCAGCAGCTTGGACAGGGGAGATGGCTACACCTTC. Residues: CASSLDRGDGYTF.